The next 20 T cell receptor beta chains were all read from a single sample in a study of blood T cell repertoires in COVID-19 (TCRdb year 2020). The library was made by the immunoSEQ multiplex PCR assay. TCRdb re-hosts the immuneACCESS table, in-frame sequences only. Its copies lack some clones; in the studies checked, an unresolved V gene accounts for under half of them, and the cause for the rest is not known. This sample holds 75,000 to 80,000 clones; about 90% were observed only once. The top ten constitute roughly 6% of the sample. The specimen sequenced was peripheral blood. Receptors originate from a human donor in a cohort sampled during active COVID-19.

The chain employs TRBV6-2 or TRBV6-3 and TRBJ2-7, with D possibly matching TRBD2 (6 bases). There are 14 residues in the CDR3. CDR1 is MNHEY, CDR2 SVGEGT, per germline. The V end lost 2 bases, the J end lost 7 bases, and 15 bases lay between the germline ends. The CDR3, as DNA: TGTGCCAGCAGTTACAGGACCCCACGGGGGGAGCAGTACTTC. It translates to CASSYRTPRGEQYF.

The chain is built from TRBV19 and TRBJ1-2; D may be TRBD1 (6 bases). The CDR3 is 15 residues long. V was shortened by 3 bases and J by 5 bases, with 16 bases between the two germline ends. CDR1 and CDR2 (germline): LNHDA, SQIVND (reference sequence). CDR3 amino acids: CASSIMGAQRYGYTF. DNA of the CDR3: TGTGCCAGTAGTATCATGGGGGCTCAACGGTATGGCTACACCTTC. The variable domain in full, completed from reference TRBV19 and TRBJ1-2, reads DGGITQSPKYLFRKEGQNVTLSCEQNLNHDAMYWYRQDPGQGLRLIYYSQIVNDFQKGDIAEGYSVSREKKESFPLTVTSAQKNPTAFYLCASSIMGAQRYGYTFGSGTRLTVV.

The rearrangement links TRBV18 to TRBJ2-2, with 7 bases aligning to TRBD1. Germline CDR1 is KGHSH and CDR2 is LQKENI. V was pared by 3 bases and J by 3 bases, with 7 bases of the junction left unmatched. CDR3 length: 16 amino acids. The CDR3 DNA reads TGTGCCAGCTCACCGCCAAACACAGGGGACACCGGGGAGCTGTTTTTT. This codes for CASSPPNTGDTGELFF.

The chain has TRBV6-5 and TRBJ1-6; TRBD1 agrees at 7 bases. The V segment lost 6 bases and the J segment 7 bases; nucleotides outside the gene matches: 6. Germline assignment: CDR1 MNHEY and CDR2 SVGAGI. The CDR3 length is 14 residues. Here the CDR3 reads CASSLRGENSPLHF. CDR3 sequence (DNA): TGTGCCAGCAGCCTCAGGGGGGAAAATTCACCCCTCCACTTT.

The gene calls are TRBV5-8 and TRBJ1-2; TRBD1 might be the D (5 bases). Germline V gives CDR1 SGHTS, CDR2 YDEGEE. The length of the CDR3 is 14 residues. Trimming took 0 bases from V and 5 from J, leaving 11 bases between them. CDR3 residues: CASSLGQSLYGYTF. The CDR3 nucleotides read TGTGCCAGCAGCTTGGGACAGAGCCTATATGGCTACACCTTC.

This clone appeared a single time. The CDR3 nucleotides read TGTGCCAGCAGCGCGGGACAGGGGCACGGGGAGCTGTTTTTT. This translates into CASSAGQGHGELFF. The V call is TRBV7-6, the J call TRBJ2-2; 10 bases agree with TRBD1. This CDR3 is built from 14 residues. V dropped 5 bases and J dropped 7; count of bases not matched to a gene: 4. Per the germline V gene, CDR1 is SGHVS and CDR2 is FNYEAQ.

The J gene is TRBJ1-2, the V gene TRBV25-1; TRBD1 matches 7 bases. Germline V gives CDR1 MGHDK, CDR2 SYGVNS. The CDR3 contains 15 residues. The CDR3 loop is CELPNRQGRNYGYTF. The CDR3 coding sequence is TGTGAACTCCCCAATCGACAGGGAAGGAACTATGGCTACACCTTC.

The chain links TRBV9 to TRBJ2-2, with TRBD2 matching over 7 bases. Germline V gene sequence: CDR1 SGDLS, CDR2 YYNGEE. The CDR3 contains 14 residues. Unmatched junction bases numbered 7, after V lost 5 bases and J lost 6 bases. This chain's CDR3 is CASSFSGWAGELFF. CDR3 nucleotide sequence: TGTGCCAGCAGTTTTAGCGGGTGGGCCGGGGAGCTGTTTTTT. The full variable domain, its missing parts supplied by reference TRBV9 and TRBJ2-2, is DSGVTQTPKHLITATGQRVTLRCSPRSGDLSVYWYQQSLDQGLQFLIQYYNGEERAKGNILERFSAQQFPDLHSELNLSSLELGDSALYFCASSFSGWAGELFFGEGSRLTVL.

The chain has TRBV10-3 and TRBJ2-7; a weak D match, TRBD1 (5 bases). Per germline, CDR1 ENHRY and CDR2 SYGVKD. With 6 bases removed from V and 2 bases from J, the gap between germline ends came to 17 bases. This CDR3 contains 15 residues. DNA for the CDR3: TGTGCCATCAGATCCCCCGACAGTTTACCCTACGAGCAGTACTTC. This translates into CAIRSPDSLPYEQYF.

This clone was seen a single time. The V and J genes are TRBV2 and TRBJ1-5; 9 nucleotides match TRBD1. This CDR3 region has 15 residues. In germline, CDR1 is SNHLY, CDR2 FYNNEI. The J segment lost 6 bases and the V segment lost 2 bases, leaving 5 bases of the junction unmatched. DNA for the CDR3: TGTGCCAGCAGTGAACGGCGACAGGGGGTTCAGCCCCAGCATTTT. It encodes CASSERRQGVQPQHF.

This clone is a singleton in its sample. The genes are TRBV6-5 and TRBJ2-7; 8 nucleotides agree with TRBD1. Germline V lookup: CDR1 MNHEY, CDR2 SVGAGI. Trimming cost V 7 bases and J 5 bases; bases outside gene matches: 13. This CDR3 contains 15 residues. CDR3 region: CASTTPQGAGDEQYF. CDR3 nucleotides: TGTGCCAGCACTACACCCCAGGGGGCCGGGGACGAGCAGTACTTC.

This chain links TRBV5-1 with TRBJ2-2; 10 bases map to TRBD1. Germline-derived CDR1 and CDR2 are SGHRS and YFSETQ. The length of the CDR3 is 14 residues. The junction had 5 bases not matched to a gene; V was cut back by 4 bases and J by 8 bases. The CDR3 reads CASSPGQGIGELFF. The CDR3 DNA sequence: TGCGCCAGCAGCCCGGGACAGGGGATTGGGGAGCTGTTTTTT.

This chain uses TRBV7-8 with TRBJ1-1; 8 nucleotides agree with TRBD1. J lost 3 bases, V lost 5 bases, and 8 bases had no gene match. The CDR3 covers 15 residues. The germline V gene has CDR1 SGHVS and CDR2 FQNEAQ. Here the CDR3 DNA reads TGTGCCAGCAGCCCCCCCAGGGGGCGAGACACTGAAGCTTTCTTT. As protein: CASSPPRGRDTEAFF.

The chain combines TRBV6-4 with TRBJ2-3; 12 bases align to TRBD1. V lost 2 bases to trimming and J lost 4 bases; unmatched junction nucleotides: 1. Looked up from germline, CDR1 is MRHNA and CDR2 is SNTAGT. The CDR3 loop spans 15 amino acids. CDR3 region: CASSDGTGGADTQYF. DNA for the CDR3: TGTGCCAGCAGTGACGGGACAGGGGGCGCAGATACGCAGTATTTT.

The V and J genes are TRBV5-1 and TRBJ2-5; maybe TRBD1 (5 bases). The CDR3 has 15 residues. Trimming pared 0 bases from V and 1 base from J, leaving 10 bases between. CDR1 and CDR2 (germline): SGHRS, YFSETQ. The CDR3 loop reads CASSLEGASQETQYF. CDR3 nucleotides: TGCGCCAGCAGCTTGGAAGGGGCTAGCCAAGAGACCCAGTACTTC.

In DNA form, the CDR3 reads TGTGCCAGCAGCCAATGGCGGGGGGTTAAGTACGAGCAGTACTTC. Translated: CASSQWRGVKYEQYF. This sequence joins TRBV7-2 and TRBJ2-7, with 8 nucleotides matching TRBD2. Germline V gene data show CDR1 as SGHTA and CDR2 as FQGNSA. CDR3 length equals 15 residues. V lost 5 bases to trimming and J lost 4 bases; unmatched junction nucleotides: 10.

The rearrangement links TRBV7-9 to TRBJ2-6; D gene unclear. The germline gives CDR1 SEHNR, CDR2 FQNEAQ (reference sequence). V was pared by 8 bases and J by 0 bases, with 8 bases between. The CDR3 runs 14 residues. The CDR3 reads CASVLYSGANVLTF. Written as DNA, the CDR3 is TGTGCCAGCGTTTTATACTCTGGGGCCAACGTCCTGACTTTC.

The chain is built from TRBV19 and TRBJ1-5, with 8 bases lining up with TRBD1. Germline V gene lookup returns CDR1 LNHDA and CDR2 SQIVND (reference sequence). J was trimmed by 0 bases and V by 6 bases; bases with no gene match: 10. This CDR3 contains 17 residues. This chain's CDR3 is CASRRDRTAYSNQPQHF. In DNA form, the CDR3 reads TGTGCCAGTAGGCGGGACAGGACCGCCTATAGCAATCAGCCCCAGCATTTT.

This clone was seen just once. The J gene is TRBJ2-7, the V gene TRBV10-1; no clear D gene. CDR3 size: 15 residues. V shed 4 bases and J shed 0 bases, with 13 bases lying between them. Germline CDR1 reads WNHNN; CDR2 reads SYGVQD (reference sequence). CDR3 residues: CASSVLRLSSYEQYF. The CDR3 DNA sequence: TGCGCCAGCAGTGTCCTGCGACTCAGCTCCTACGAGCAGTACTTC.

This clone was seen once. The chain uses TRBV18 and TRBJ1-1, with TRBD1 matching 9 bases. There are 16 residues in the CDR3. Trimming at V came to 2 bases and at J to 7 bases, leaving 11 bases not matched to a gene. CDR1 KGHSH and CDR2 LQKENI come from the germline V gene. Written as DNA, the CDR3 is TGTGCCAGCTCACCATTTCCCGGACAGGGGAAAATTGAAGCTTTCTTT. Translated: CASSPFPGQGKIEAFF.